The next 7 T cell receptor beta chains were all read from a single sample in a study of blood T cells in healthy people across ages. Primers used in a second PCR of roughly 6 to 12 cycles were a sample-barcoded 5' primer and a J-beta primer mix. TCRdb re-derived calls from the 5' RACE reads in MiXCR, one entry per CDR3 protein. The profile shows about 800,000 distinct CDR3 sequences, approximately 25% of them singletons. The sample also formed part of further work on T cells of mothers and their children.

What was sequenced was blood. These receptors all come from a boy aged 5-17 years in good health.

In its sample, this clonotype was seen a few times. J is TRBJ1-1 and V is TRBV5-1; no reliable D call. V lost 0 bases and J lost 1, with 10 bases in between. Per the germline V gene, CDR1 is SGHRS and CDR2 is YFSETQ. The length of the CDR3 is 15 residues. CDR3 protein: CASSLEWRANTEAFF. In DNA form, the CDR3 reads TGCGCCAGCAGCTTGGAATGGAGAGCGAACACTGAAGCTTTCTTT.

CDR3 in amino acids: CSVRVARAGGELFF. The DNA of the CDR3 is TGCAGTGTACGAGTAGCTCGAGCGGGCGGGGAGCTGTTTTTT. V and J are TRBV29-1 and TRBJ2-2, with D tentatively TRBD2 (6 bases). The germline gives CDR1 SQVTM, CDR2 ANQGSEA. The CDR3 covers 14 residues.

This CDR3 reads CASSLEVAGLGNEQFF. The DNA of the CDR3 is TGCGCCAGCAGCTTGGAGGTAGCGGGGTTGGGAAATGAGCAGTTCTTC. The chain recombines TRBV5-1 with TRBJ2-1; TRBD2 aligns across 8 bases. The CDR3 length is 16 residues. The trim removed 0 bases at V and 7 bases at J, leaving 9 bases unmatched. The germline gives CDR1 SGHRS, CDR2 YFSETQ.

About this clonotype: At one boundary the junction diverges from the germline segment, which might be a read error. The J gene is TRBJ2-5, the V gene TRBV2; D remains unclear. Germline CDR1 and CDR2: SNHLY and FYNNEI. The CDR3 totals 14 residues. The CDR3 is CASSEVGLQETKYF. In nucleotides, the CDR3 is TGTGCCAGCAGTGAAGTGGGGTTACAAGAGACCAAGTACTTC.

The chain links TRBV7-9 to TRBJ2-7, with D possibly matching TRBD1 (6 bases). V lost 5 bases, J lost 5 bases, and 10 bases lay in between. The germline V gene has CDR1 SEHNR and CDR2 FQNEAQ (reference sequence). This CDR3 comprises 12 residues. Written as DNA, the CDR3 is TGTGCCAGCAGCCAAGAGGGGGACGAGCAGTACTTC. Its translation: CASSQEGDEQYF.

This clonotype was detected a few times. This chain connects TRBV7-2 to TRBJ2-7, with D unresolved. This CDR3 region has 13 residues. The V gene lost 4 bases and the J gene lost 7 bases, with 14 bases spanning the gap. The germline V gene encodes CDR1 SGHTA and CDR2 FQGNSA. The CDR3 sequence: CASSSPGSREQYF. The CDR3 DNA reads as TGTGCCAGCAGCTCCCCGGGTTCGAGGGAGCAGTACTTC.

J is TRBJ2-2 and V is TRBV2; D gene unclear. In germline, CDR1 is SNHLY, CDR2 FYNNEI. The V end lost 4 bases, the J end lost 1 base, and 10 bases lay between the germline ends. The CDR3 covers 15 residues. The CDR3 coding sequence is TGTGCCAGCAGTGCATTCTCAGGGAACACCGGGGAGCTGTTTTTT. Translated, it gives CASSAFSGNTGELFF.